One and the same sample provided the 24 T cell receptor beta chains below, sequenced in a study of glioma-infiltrating T cells after dendritic cell vaccination. Using immunoSEQ multiplex PCR, the repertoire was profiled, and TCRdb retains in-frame clones only, with some absent. This sample has about 73,000 clones, with roughly four fifths found just once. The input for sequencing was blood, taken before dendritic cell vaccination. Source of these receptors: a human donor with glioblastoma.

For this clone: A junction end diverges from the germline sequence, so it may reflect a read error. The gene calls are TRBV5-1 and TRBJ2-7; 9 bases match TRBD1. The CDR3 runs to 15 residues. Germline loops: CDR1 SGHRS, CDR2 YFSETQ. The CDR3 reads CASNLADRGHREQYF. The CDR3, as DNA: TGCGCCAGCAACTTGGCGGACAGGGGTCATCGCGAGCAGTACTTC.

The sample holds a few counts of this clone. The chain couples TRBV10-2 to TRBJ2-2; D might be TRBD2 (5 bases). CDR3 length: 12 amino acids. V was cut by 6 bases and J by 5 bases, with 7 bases left in between. From germline, CDR1 is WSHSY and CDR2 SAAADI. This chain's CDR3 is CASSGETGELFF. For the CDR3, the DNA is TGCGCCAGCAGCGGGGAGACCGGGGAGCTGTTTTTT.

The chain carries TRBV6-5 and TRBJ1-4, with D possibly TRBD1 on 5 matching bases. The V end lost 0 bases, the J end lost 8 bases, and 10 bases lay between the germline ends. CDR1 and CDR2 from the germline V gene are MNHEY and SVGAGI. The CDR3 is 14 residues long. The CDR3 bases are TGTGCCAGCAGTTACTCCCAGGGCTGGGAAAAACTGTTTTTT. It encodes CASSYSQGWEKLFF.

The chain links TRBV12-5 to TRBJ2-2; 7 nucleotides agree with TRBD1. Trimming cost V 1 base and J 2 bases; bases outside gene matches: 7. Germline CDR1 reads LGHNT; CDR2 reads FRNRAP. This CDR3 contains 17 residues. CDR3 in amino acids: CASGLARTGDNTGELFF. The CDR3, as DNA: TGTGCTAGTGGTTTGGCTAGGACAGGAGATAACACCGGGGAGCTGTTTTTT.

This clone is a singleton in its sample. The genes are TRBV6-6 and TRBJ1-1, with 8 positions matching TRBD1. Germline CDR1 and CDR2: MNHNY and SVGAGI (reference sequence). With 5 bases clipped from V and 1 base from J, the junction kept 3 bases outside the gene matches. CDR3 length: 14 amino acids. The CDR3 loop reads CASSLGQGNTEAFF. The CDR3, as DNA: TGTGCCAGCAGTCTCGGACAGGGGAACACTGAAGCTTTCTTT.

This clone was observed a single time. The rearrangement uses TRBV27 and TRBJ1-2; D uncertain. This CDR3 is built from 16 residues. Per the germline V gene, CDR1 is MNHEY and CDR2 is SMNVEV (reference sequence). V was trimmed by 1 base and J by 4 bases, leaving 16 bases between them. This chain's CDR3 is CASSLFGSRLGYGYTF. The DNA of the CDR3 is TGTGCCAGCAGTTTATTCGGGTCGCGGCTCGGCTATGGCTACACCTTC.

The chain employs TRBV6-1 and TRBJ1-2; maybe TRBD1 (5 bases). CDR3 length equals 14 residues. V was clipped by 2 bases and J by 5 bases, with 12 bases between them. The germline V gene has CDR1 MNHNS and CDR2 SASEGT. The CDR3 sequence is CASSETGPVYGYTF. CDR3 nucleotide sequence: TGTGCCAGCAGTGAAACAGGACCTGTGTATGGCTACACCTTC.

The rearrangement links TRBV19 to TRBJ2-3; D perhaps matches TRBD2 (5 bases). From germline, CDR1 is LNHDA and CDR2 SQIVND (reference sequence). V was trimmed by 5 bases and J by 0 bases, leaving 15 bases between them. The CDR3 loop spans 16 amino acids. CDR3 residues: CASSLTGLISTDTQYF. The CDR3 DNA follows: TGTGCCAGTAGTCTTACCGGACTGATAAGCACAGATACGCAGTATTTT.

V usage is TRBV6-1 and J usage is TRBJ2-7; D perhaps matches TRBD2 (5 bases). Deletions cut 4 bases from V and 2 bases from J, with 18 bases between. Germline V gene data show CDR1 as MNHNS and CDR2 as SASEGT. CDR3 length equals 16 residues. The CDR3 DNA is TGTGCCAGCAGTGCTAAGGCGGGTGGGGTGACCTACGAGCAGTACGTC. Encoded protein: CASSAKAGGVTYEQYV.

J is TRBJ2-1 and V is TRBV28, with a possible D match to TRBD2 (7 bases). This CDR3 spans 14 amino acids. The V and J ends lost 7 bases and 2 bases respectively, with 12 bases between them. Germline V gene data show CDR1 as MDHEN and CDR2 as SYDVKM. CDR3 protein: CASKRGATYNEQFF. The CDR3, as DNA: TGTGCCAGCAAACGGGGGGCCACCTACAATGAGCAGTTCTTC.

The rearrangement uses TRBV7-9 and TRBJ2-5; D may be TRBD1 (5 bases). The CDR3 loop spans 15 amino acids. Germline V gives CDR1 SEHNR, CDR2 FQNEAQ (reference sequence). The germline V and J ends were trimmed by 1 base and 2 bases, with 11 bases remaining between them. CDR3 region: CASSLGPGRQETQYF. CDR3 coding DNA: TGTGCCAGCAGCTTAGGCCCAGGGCGACAAGAGACCCAGTACTTC.

This chain links TRBV25-1 with TRBJ2-1, with D maybe TRBD1 (8 bases). This CDR3 is 13 amino acids long. Germline V gives CDR1 MGHDK, CDR2 SYGVNS. Trimming pared 2 bases from V and 9 bases from J, leaving 11 bases between. CDR3 in DNA: TGTGCCAGCAGTGAACACAGGGGGGGTGAGCAGTTCTTC. This codes for CASSEHRGGEQFF.

The gene calls are TRBV5-5 and TRBJ1-2; the match to TRBD1 covers 8 bases. CDR1 and CDR2 (germline): SGHKS, YYEKEE (reference sequence). The CDR3 runs to 12 residues. J gave up 7 bases and V 3 bases, and 2 bases lay outside the gene matches. The CDR3 loop reads CASSWTGSGYTF. CDR3 DNA: TGTGCCAGCAGCTGGACAGGGAGTGGCTACACCTTC.

The CDR3 DNA follows: TGCGCCAGCAGCGTGGGACATCTCGGTGAAAAACTGTTTTTT. This sequence encodes CASSVGHLGEKLFF. The chain couples TRBV5-1 to TRBJ1-4; tentatively, D is TRBD1 (6 bases). The V end was cut by 4 bases, the J end by 7 bases, with 14 bases between. Germline loops: CDR1 SGHRS, CDR2 YFSETQ. CDR3 length equals 14 residues.

The rearrangement links TRBV6-1 to TRBJ2-7; tentatively, D is TRBD1 (5 bases). Trimming shortened V by 2 bases and J by 11 bases, and 13 bases separated the two germline ends. Per the germline V gene, CDR1 is MNHNS and CDR2 is SASEGT. The CDR3 consists of 12 residues. Written as DNA, the CDR3 is TGTGCCAGCAGTGAACACCCAGGGCTTGAGTACTTC. Protein product: CASSEHPGLEYF.

The rearrangement joins TRBV5-1 to TRBJ2-7; D remains ambiguous. Trimming took off 2 bases at V and 6 bases at J, with 18 bases between the two ends. Per the germline V gene, CDR1 is SGHRS and CDR2 is YFSETQ. The CDR3 sequence is 15 residues long. Written as DNA, the CDR3 is TGCGCCAGCAGCTTAGATTCCCTGGTTTCGGGCGAGCAGTACTTC. Its translation is CASSLDSLVSGEQYF.

The V call is TRBV27, the J call TRBJ2-2; D ambiguous. Between the trimmed V and J ends, which lost 5 bases and 2 bases, there was a span of 18 bases. Germline V CDR1 and CDR2: MNHEY, SMNVEV (reference sequence). The CDR3 loop spans 17 amino acids. The CDR3 DNA sequence: TGTGCCAGCAGTCCCCGTCGCATCTATATCAACACCGGGGAGCTGTTTTTT. This gives the protein CASSPRRIYINTGELFF.

V gene TRBV6-4 combines with J gene TRBJ2-4; 10 bases line up with TRBD1. The CDR3 extends over 12 amino acids. CDR1 is MRHNA and CDR2 is SNTAGT in the germline V gene. CDR3 protein: CATKDRGDIQYF. Written as DNA, the CDR3 is TGTGCTACGAAGGACAGGGGGGACATTCAGTACTTC.

The rearrangement joins TRBV2 to TRBJ2-7; D possibly corresponds to TRBD2 (6 bases). This CDR3 has 11 amino acids. The germline V and J ends were trimmed by 4 bases and 8 bases, with 9 bases remaining between them. Germline CDR1 and CDR2: SNHLY and FYNNEI. CDR3 sequence: CASSVGLKQYV. CDR3 sequence (DNA): TGTGCCAGCAGTGTGGGACTCAAGCAGTACGTC.

V gene TRBV2 combines with J gene TRBJ1-2; the match to TRBD1 covers 10 bases. The V gene end was trimmed by 6 bases and the J gene end by 8 bases; junction bases not matched to a gene: 9. Germline assignment: CDR1 SNHLY and CDR2 FYNNEI. This CDR3 region has 14 residues. This CDR3 is CASRGQGRLAGYTF. CDR3 nucleotides: TGTGCCAGCAGGGGACAGGGGAGGCTCGCGGGCTACACCTTC.

V and J are TRBV12-2 and TRBJ2-7; TRBD2 is the table's D call, not checked against the DNA. TRBV12-2 counts as a pseudogene. The CDR3 is 17 residues long. The CDR3 nucleotides read TGTGCAAGTCGCAAACGACTAGCGGGAGGAGGTTCCTACGAGCAGTACGTC. This sequence encodes CASRKRLAGGGSYEQYV.

This chain uses TRBV6-5 with TRBJ2-2; D may be TRBD1 (6 bases). V was pared by 6 bases and J by 3 bases, with 11 bases between. CDR1 is MNHEY, CDR2 SVGAGI, per germline. This CDR3 spans 14 amino acids. CDR3 amino acids: CASRRQEDTGELFF. CDR3 in DNA: TGTGCCAGCAGACGACAGGAGGACACCGGGGAGCTGTTTTTT.

The chain recombines TRBV2 with TRBJ1-3; no clear D. The V end lost 4 bases, the J end lost 0 bases, and 7 bases lay between the germline ends. The V gene's germline CDR1 is SNHLY and CDR2 FYNNEI. The CDR3 sequence is 14 residues long. CDR3 amino acids: CASSVASSGNTIYF. CDR3 DNA sequence: TGTGCCAGCAGTGTTGCCAGCTCTGGAAACACCATATATTTT. The variable domain in full, completed from reference TRBV2 and TRBJ1-3, reads EPEVTQTPSHQVTQMGQEVILRCVPISNHLYFYWYRQILGQKVEFLVSFYNNEISEKSEIFDDQFSVERPDGSNFTLKIRSTKLEDSAMYFCASSVASSGNTIYFGEGSWLTVV.

The sample holds a few counts of this clone. Here the CDR3 reads CASRSDRVGQPQHF. CDR3 DNA sequence: TGTGCCAGCAGGAGCGACAGGGTTGGACAGCCCCAGCATTTT. The J gene is TRBJ1-5, the V gene TRBV6-6; 7 bases line up with TRBD1. This CDR3 is 14 amino acids long. CDR1 is MNHNY and CDR2 is SVGAGI in the germline V gene (reference sequence). The J segment lost 7 bases and the V segment lost 6 bases, leaving 9 bases of the junction unmatched.